These 13 T cell receptor beta chains were all obtained from the same sample, sequenced in a study of tumor-infiltrating lymphocytes in oesophageal squamous cell carcinoma. Each CDR3 protein is one row after TCRdb ran MiXCR on the PCR reads. The top ten hold around two fifths of the sample, which has some 17,000 distinct CDR3 sequences, around 50% seen once. The sequenced sample consisted of normal esophageal tissue next to the tumor. Receptors were obtained from a female donor with esophageal squamous cell carcinoma.

Points on this clonotype: This CDR3 fails to terminate in the conserved phenylalanine or tryptophan, so it likely reflects a read error. The DNA is left out, because the CDR3 cannot be placed on it with certainty; the CDR3 is given as TCRdb lists it. This chain connects TRBV25-1 to TRBJ2-4; the tabulated D call, TRBD1, remains unverified against the DNA. The CDR3 extends over 17 residues, inclusive of both ends. Germline lookup yields CDR1 MGHDK and CDR2 SYGVNS. Here the CDR3 reads CASSERWTGNDKRPSTL.

This clonotype ranks as medium-sized (0.01 to 0.1%). This rearrangement joins TRBV7-3 to TRBJ1-1, with D tentatively TRBD1 (5 bases). This CDR3 spans 14 amino acids. Germline V gives CDR1 SGHTA, CDR2 FQGTGA. Trimming stripped 5 bases from V and 0 bases from J, with 10 bases between. The CDR3 here is CASSERGMNTEAFF. In DNA, the CDR3 is TGTGCCAGCAGCGAACGGGGGATGAACACTGAAGCTTTCTTT.

Points on this clonotype: Germline and junction disagree at one end, which may indicate a read error. This chain uses TRBV7-7 with TRBJ2-1; TRBD1 is a possible D gene (6 bases). The CDR3 consists of 13 residues. Germline V lookup: CDR1 SSHAT, CDR2 FNYEAQ (reference sequence). The CDR3 protein is CASSLDSHNEQFF. The DNA of the CDR3 is TGTGCTAGCAGCTTGGACAGCCACAATGAGCAGTTCTTC. Looking up the rest from reference TRBV7-7 and TRBJ2-1 gives the full variable domain: GAGVSQSPRYKVTKRGQDVTLRCDPISSHATLYWYQQALGQGPEFLTYFNYEAQPDKSGLPSDRFSAERPEGSISTLTIQRTEQRDSAMYRCASSLDSHNEQFFGPGTRLTVL.

CDR3 DNA sequence: TGTGCCAGCAGCTTCACTAGCGGACGCACAGATACGCAGTATTTT. This translates into CASSFTSGRTDTQYF. The chain uses TRBV7-2 and TRBJ2-3; 8 nucleotides agree with TRBD2. The CDR3 consists of 15 residues. CDR1 and CDR2 (germline): SGHTA, FQGNSA. The V gene end was trimmed by 3 bases and the J gene end by 1 base; junction bases not matched to a gene: 3.

This clonotype was picked up many times. The rearrangement links TRBV18 to TRBJ2-7; 10 nucleotides match TRBD2. The V gene's germline CDR1 is KGHSH and CDR2 LQKENI. The V segment lost 3 bases and the J segment 3 bases; nucleotides outside the gene matches: 8. This CDR3 is built from 16 residues. The CDR3 loop reads CASSPIAGGSDYEQYF. Written as DNA, the CDR3 is TGTGCCAGCTCACCGATAGCGGGGGGATCGGACTACGAGCAGTACTTC.

This clonotype appeared many times. This rearrangement joins TRBV2 to TRBJ2-1, with TRBD2 matching over 7 bases. CDR3 length: 15 residues. V shed 6 bases, J shed 1 base, and the junction held 6 bases outside the gene matches. The germline gives CDR1 SNHLY, CDR2 FYNNEI. The CDR3 DNA sequence: TGTGCCAGCAGGGAGCGGGATGAATCCTACAATGAGCAGTTCTTC. It translates to CASRERDESYNEQFF.

This clonotype was seen at least ten times. J is TRBJ2-2 and V is TRBV11-2, with 9 bases lining up with TRBD1. V was pared by 9 bases and J by 1 base, with 6 bases of the junction left unmatched. CDR3 length equals 15 residues. Germline V lookup: CDR1 SGHAT, CDR2 FQNNGV. CDR3 region: CASGTGTKNTGELFF. CDR3 DNA sequence: TGTGCCAGTGGGACAGGGACAAAGAACACCGGGGAGCTGTTTTTT. Full variable domain (outside the CDR3, taken from reference TRBV11-2 and TRBJ2-2): EAGVAQSPRYKIIEKRQSVAFWCNPISGHATLYWYQQILGQGPKLLIQFQNNGVVDDSQLPKDRFSAERLKGVDSTLKIQPAKLEDSAVYLCASGTGTKNTGELFFGEGSRLTVL.

The chain carries TRBV7-2 and TRBJ2-2, with unresolved D. The germline V gene has CDR1 SGHTA and CDR2 FQGNSA. This CDR3 contains 14 residues. The V gene lost 1 base and the J gene lost 7 bases, with 10 bases spanning the gap. CDR3 in amino acids: CASSLVPGVGELFF. CDR3 in DNA: TGTGCCAGCAGCTTAGTACCCGGAGTCGGGGAGCTGTTTTTT.

With regard to this clonotype: Mismatch with germline at one junction end may stem from a read error. The CDR3 is CASSFNNQFDF. The CDR3 nucleotides are TGTGCCAGCAGTTTCAACAACCAGTTCGACTTC. The J gene is TRBJ2-7, the V gene TRBV6-1; D ambiguous. This CDR3 has 11 amino acids. Germline CDR1 reads MNHNS; CDR2 reads SASEGT.

Ten or more counts support this clonotype. One base away lies a much larger clone, so this may be a sequencing read error. The genes are TRBV7-8 and TRBJ2-5; TRBD1 aligns across 8 bases. V shed 1 base and J 13 bases; nucleotides not matched to a gene: 8. The CDR3 has 13 amino acids. The germline V gene encodes CDR1 SGHVS and CDR2 FQNEAQ. The CDR3: CASSLGRTGKGYF. CDR3 nucleotides: TGTGCCAGCAGCTTAGGCAGGACAGGGAAGGGGTACTTC.

As concerns this clonotype: A junction boundary mismatches the germline segment, possibly from a read error. The V gene is TRBV7-2, the J gene TRBJ1-6; TRBD1 is a possible D gene (5 bases). The length of the CDR3 is 15 residues. Germline V gene data show CDR1 as SGHTA and CDR2 as FQGNSA. The CDR3 DNA reads TGTGCCAGCAGCCGACTAGCGGGAGGGACCGGGGAGCTGTACTTC. Protein: CASSRLAGGTGELYF.

This clonotype is classed as medium-sized. This sequence joins TRBV7-9 and TRBJ2-7; TRBD2 aligns across 7 bases. The ends lost 2 bases at V and 7 bases at J; junction bases unmatched: 5. CDR3 length: 13 amino acids. CDR1 is SEHNR and CDR2 is FQNEAQ in the germline V gene (reference sequence). The chain's CDR3 is CASSLNRGEEQYF. CDR3 coding DNA: TGTGCCAGCAGCTTAAACCGGGGGGAGGAGCAGTACTTC.

This sequence joins TRBV7-2 and TRBJ2-3; D uncertain. Germline CDR1 reads SGHTA; CDR2 reads FQGNSA. Trimming left V 1 base short and J 5 bases short, with 10 bases between. The CDR3 has 14 amino acids. For the CDR3, the DNA is TGTGCCAGCAGCTTAGGAGTATCCATAGATACGCAGTATTTT. Translated, it gives CASSLGVSIDTQYF.